Listed here is a single TCR beta chain. Its antigen is unknown. The method was immunoSEQ multiplex PCR; TCRdb's version includes in-frame clones alone and lacks a portion of them. This sample yields roughly 250,000 clones, of which more than 75% are seen a single time; 0.95% to 1.5% belongs to the top ten. The junction had 10 bases not matched to a gene; V was cut back by 10 bases and J by 0 bases. From germline, CDR1 is SNHLY and CDR2 FYNNEI. The CDR3 loop spans 16 amino acids. These data come from a study of cytomegalovirus exposure and HLA in healthy donors. General study results and limits: Despite most TCR sequences being rare, some public TCRs occurred in many donors.

This clonotype originated in a woman aged 25 to 39 in good health and CMV-seropositive. The sequencing sample was made of PBMCs. This chain joins TRBV2 and TRBJ1-5; TRBD1 agrees at 9 bases. This CDR3 is CATSSGQGDSNQPQHF. In DNA, the CDR3 is TGTGCCACATCCTCGGGACAGGGTGATAGCAATCAGCCCCAGCATTTT. The variable domain in full, completed from reference TRBV2 and TRBJ1-5, reads EPEVTQTPSHQVTQMGQEVILRCVPISNHLYFYWYRQILGQKVEFLVSFYNNEISEKSEIFDDQFSVERPDGSNFTLKIRSTKLEDSAMYFCATSSGQGDSNQPQHFGDGTRLSIL.